The sequence of this T cell receptor (beta chain) was determined in a study of Ad26.COV2.S vaccination and SARS-CoV-2 variants. The repertoire was sequenced with immunoSEQ multiplex PCR; TCRdb's copy has only in-frame clones and lacks some. The data show roughly 400,000 clones, with around 92% seen just once and about 1.6% held by the top ten. Study-wide results and limits: Vaccinated and placebo-treated recipients had similar non-spike TCR breadth. Ad26.COV2.S recipients had broader spike-specific TCRs (P = 0.0014).

Comments on this clone: Its antigen is unidentified.

As for treatment: over 15 received Ad26.COV2.S at low or high dose, single or two shots; 5 received placebo; per-sample allocation not given. Sampling was done on day 63 after the first vaccine or placebo injection. This adult donor, from Boston, was 18-55 years old. The sequence was collected from a person between 18 and 65 years old who received the Ad26.COV2.S COVID-19 vaccine or a placebo. The source material was peripheral blood, sampled in a trial of Ad26.COV2.S vaccine versus placebo.

The CDR3, as DNA: TGTGCCAGCACAGGAAGACGCTCTGGAAACACCATATATTTT. Protein product: CASTGRRSGNTIYF. This chain links TRBV2 with TRBJ1-3; no clear D gene. Trimming stripped 7 bases from V and 0 bases from J, with 10 bases between. CDR3 length: 14 amino acids. Germline-derived CDR1 and CDR2 are SNHLY and FYNNEI.